This TCR beta chain was sequenced in a study of beta chain features in type 1 diabetes. Expressed TCRB transcripts were sequenced, since all the RNA that had been isolated was reverse transcribed. Data came from immunoSEQ multiplex PCR; TCRdb stores just in-frame clones and leaves some out. The sample carries 640,000 or so clones, about 14% recorded once. Study-level findings and limits: Significant though moderate, a shortening of TCRB CDR3s appeared in all four CD4+ subsets of Type 1 diabetes patients.

CDR3 size: 15 residues. The V segment lost 5 bases and the J segment 2 bases; nucleotides outside the gene matches: 5. CDR1 SGHTA and CDR2 FQGTGA come from the germline V gene. As for this clone: Its target is unknown.

Sequencing was performed on naive CD4+ T cells from blood. The chain is built from TRBV7-3 and TRBJ2-2; 7 bases line up with TRBD1. The sequence was obtained from a man between 18 and 35 years old with type 1 diabetes. This CDR3 reads CASSRTGQNTGELFF. The CDR3, as DNA: TGTGCCAGCAGCCGGACAGGCCAAAACACCGGGGAGCTGTTTTTT.